The rows below give T cell receptor beta chains drawn from one sample of a study of blood T cell repertoires in COVID-19. The assay was immunoSEQ multiplex PCR, and TCRdb's table has in-frame clones only and misses some. There are about 100,000 clones in the sample; 85% to 90% occur only once, and about 5.3% lies in the top ten. Sequencing was done on a sample of peripheral blood. The receptor source for this set is a human donor in a cohort sampled during active COVID-19. Each CDR3 is given with its conserved first and last residue. The D gene is left open where the match is weak. The size of a clone is reported for some rows only, either as once, few or many, or as a class for expanded clones.

d_call cdr3_length j_call v_call clone_size cdr3_nt cdr3_aa
TRBD1 15 TRBJ1-5 TRBV7-9 many TGTGCCAGCAGCTTGGGGATTGACAGGGGCCAGCCCCAGCATTTT CASSLGIDRGQPQHF
TRBD2 13 TRBJ2-7 TRBV5-1 NA TGCGCCAGCAGCTGGGACTATGAATACGAGCAGTACTTC CASSWDYEYEQYF
TRBD1 17 TRBJ2-7 TRBV5-4 NA TGTGCCAGCAGCCACGGACAGGGCGCCTCCCCTACTGGCGAGCAGTACTTC CASSHGQGASPTGEQYF
NA 13 TRBJ1-2 TRBV28 NA TGTGCCAGCAGTTTAAGCCCTCCCTATGGCTACACCTTC CASSLSPPYGYTF
NA 13 TRBJ1-2 TRBV4-2 NA TGTGCCAGCAGCCAAGAGAGAGCATATGGCTACACCTTC CASSQERAYGYTF
NA 13 TRBJ1-3 TRBV15 NA TGTGCCACCAGCATGAGCCGTGGAAACACCATATATTTT CATSMSRGNTIYF
NA 15 TRBJ2-1 TRBV6-5 NA TGTGCCAGCACCCCCCTGGCGGGAACCTACAATGAGCAGTTCTTC CASTPLAGTYNEQFF
NA 13 TRBJ1-2 TRBV7-9 few TGTGCCAGCGGTAACAGGGACGCCTATGGCTACACCTTC CASGNRDAYGYTF
NA 13 TRBJ2-5 TRBV9 NA TGTGCCAGCAGCGCAACAGGTGGTGAGACCCAGTACTTC CASSATGGETQYF
TRBD1 15 TRBJ1-4 TRBV5-1 NA TGCGCCAGCAGCTTGACAGGACAGGTTAATGAAAAACTGTTTTTT CASSLTGQVNEKLFF
NA 14 TRBJ1-2 TRBV6-6 NA TGTGCCAGCAACCCCCGGGGGTCGCCGAAGGGCTACACCTTC CASNPRGSPKGYTF
NA 13 TRBJ1-2 TRBV6-5 NA TGTGCCACTACAGGGTTTGCTAACTATGGCTACACCTTC CATTGFANYGYTF
TRBD2 17 TRBJ2-3 TRBV7-2 NA TGTGCCAGCAGCTTAGGATGGCTAGCGGGCCCTCGGGATACGCAGTATTTT CASSLGWLAGPRDTQYF
TRBD2 16 TRBJ2-7 TRBV4-2 NA TGTGCCAGCAGCCAAGAGGCCGGGACTAGATTTCGCGGGCAGTACTTC CASSQEAGTRFRGQYF
TRBD1 18 TRBJ1-2 TRBV5-1 NA TGCGCCAGCAGCTTGGGAACAACAGGGGGCCGAGGGTTTGAAGGCTACACCTTC CASSLGTTGGRGFEGYTF
NA 16 TRBJ2-2 TRBV2 NA TGTGCCAGCAGTGGGGACAAAAACTTATACACCGGGGAGCTGTTTTTT CASSGDKNLYTGELFF
NA 16 TRBJ2-7 TRBV4-2 NA TGTGCCAGCAGCCAGGACCGGGGATCCGACTCCTACGAGCAGTACTTC CASSQDRGSDSYEQYF
NA 11 TRBJ1-1 TRBV7-9 once TGTGCCAGCAGCCCGGGGGGGCCAGCTTTCTTT CASSPGGPAFF
NA 16 TRBJ2-3 TRBV24-1 NA TGTGCCACCAGTGCAAGGGAGGGGGATCCCACAGATACGCAGTATTTT CATSAREGDPTDTQYF
TRBD2 12 TRBJ2-1 TRBV7-2 NA TGTGCCAGCAGCTTATACGGGGGGGAGCAGTTCTTC CASSLYGGEQFF
NA 15 TRBJ1-1 TRBV10-1 NA TGCGCCAGCAGTGCCTGGCGAGGTTCGAGCACTGAAGCTTTCTTT CASSAWRGSSTEAFF
TRBD1 14 TRBJ2-5 TRBV18 NA TGTGCCAGCTCACCACGGACAGGGGAAGAGACCCAGTACTTC CASSPRTGEETQYF
NA 11 TRBJ2-7 TRBV7-9 few TGTGCCAGCGAGGGTCTCTACGAGCAGTACTTC CASEGLYEQYF
NA 12 TRBJ2-1 TRBV14 many TGTGCCAGCAGCGGCTATCGGGGGGAGCAGTTCTTC CASSGYRGEQFF
TRBD1 12 TRBJ2-7 TRBV25-1 NA TGTGCCAGCCGACAGGGGTTCTACGAGCAGTACTTC CASRQGFYEQYF
NA 15 TRBJ1-4 TRBV18 few TGTGCCAGCTCACCAATTGAGAACACTAATGAAAAACTGTTTTTT CASSPIENTNEKLFF
NA 17 TRBJ2-1 TRBV24-1 NA TGTGCCACCATGCTTGGCAAGTCAGGGGAGTCCTACAATGAGCAGTTCTTC CATMLGKSGESYNEQFF
NA 15 TRBJ1-1 TRBV3-1/TRBV3-2 NA TGTGCCAGCAGCCAAGGTAGGGGATCTAGCACTGAAGCTTTCTTT CASSQGRGSSTEAFF
NA 11 TRBJ2-5 TRBV10-3 NA TGTGCCTCATCAGGGAAAGAGACCCAGTACTTC CASSGKETQYF
TRBD1 15 TRBJ2-3 TRBV9 NA TGTGCCAGCAGCAAGACAGGGGCACGCACAGATACGCAGTATTTT CASSKTGARTDTQYF
NA 14 TRBJ2-3 TRBV5-1 NA TGCGCCAGCAGCCTTGGCAGGGTGGCAGATACGCAGTATTTT CASSLGRVADTQYF
TRBD1 13 TRBJ1-3 TRBV7-9 NA TGTGCCAGCAGCACCGTACAGGGGAAGGCCATATATTTT CASSTVQGKAIYF
TRBD2 17 TRBJ2-1 TRBV29-1 NA TGCAGCGTTGAGGACACCACCCGCGGGGGGGGTTACAATGAGCAGTTCTTC CSVEDTTRGGGYNEQFF
NA 14 TRBJ2-3 TRBV10-1 few TGCGCCAGCAGTGCCCTAAGCAGCACAGATACGCAGTATTTT CASSALSSTDTQYF
TRBD2 15 TRBJ2-7 TRBV6-1 many TGTGCCAGCAGTGAAGAGGGGACTAGCTCCTACGAGCAGTACTTC CASSEEGTSSYEQYF
NA 16 TRBJ2-5 TRBV21-1 once TGTGCCAGCAGCAAAGTGGCACTTGGGAGGCAAGAGACCCAGTACTTC CASSKVALGRQETQYF
TRBD1 16 TRBJ1-1 TRBV6-2/TRBV6-3 NA TGTGCCAGCAGTTACCCCGTGGCAGGGGGAAACACTGAAGCTTTCTTT CASSYPVAGGNTEAFF
NA 14 TRBJ1-2 TRBV7-9 NA TGTGCCAGCAGCTTAGTCTCAGCTAACTATGGCTACACCTTC CASSLVSANYGYTF
TRBD2 13 TRBJ2-5 TRBV6-5 NA TGTGCCAGCACCGGGGGGATCCGGGAGACCCAGTACTTC CASTGGIRETQYF
TRBD1 16 TRBJ2-2 TRBV5-5 NA TGTGCCAGCAGCTCCTATCAGGGGGCGAACACCGGGGAGCTGTTTTTT CASSSYQGANTGELFF